The sequence of this T cell receptor beta chain was determined in a study of blood T cells in healthy people across ages. Findings and limits, study-wide: The long-lived group displayed more naive CD4+ cells, plus higher diversity, than the aged donors did.

Primers used in a second PCR of roughly 7 to 12 cycles were a sample-barcoded 5' primer and a J-beta primer mix. A single record per CDR3 protein comes from TCRdb applying MiXCR to the 5' RACE reads. The repertoire has 1.8 million or so distinct CDR3 sequences, roughly two fifths of them found once; the top ten carry roughly 24%. V shed 3 bases and J shed 2 bases, with 8 bases lying between them. This CDR3 comprises 12 residues. Per germline, CDR1 SQVTM and CDR2 ANQGSEA. Comment on this clonotype: Its specificity is unknown.

Sequencing was done on a sample of blood. This clonotype was sampled from a human donor in good health. The rearrangement links TRBV29-1 to TRBJ2-7, with D tentatively TRBD1 (5 bases). The DNA of the CDR3 is TGCAGCGTTGAGACAGCAACCTACGAGCAGTACTTC. It yields the protein CSVETATYEQYF.